This T cell receptor (beta chain) was sequenced during a study of shared clonotypes between healthy human individuals. Study-wide background: Researchers assigned three CD4 naive, three CD4 memory, two CD8 naive and one CD8 memory plate to each donor.

Genomic DNA per cell subset filled all wells of several immunoSEQ plates. Source study methods: In the immunoSEQ data, sequences were junction-only and lacked quality scores, so filtering differed. Measured with immunoSEQ multiplex PCR; TCRdb has only the in-frame clones, and not every one. V and J calls and clone size are those listed in that table; D and trimming were worked out from the DNA. The top ten clones hold about 0.13% of a sample with more than 2,000,000 clones, roughly nine tenths of them seen once. This TCR was sampled from a man between 18 and 35 years old in good health. Sequenced: naive CD4+ T cells sorted from blood. Stated subset: CD45RA+ positively selected.

In nucleotides, the CDR3 is TGTGCCAGCAGCCCCACCGGGACAGGGAAGACTGAAGCTTTCTTT. This translates into CASSPTGTGKTEAFF. The rearrangement links TRBV11-3 to TRBJ1-1; 9 positions match TRBD1. J lost 5 bases, V lost 5 bases, and 9 bases had no gene match. CDR1 and CDR2 from the germline V gene are SGHNT and YENEEA. The CDR3 is made up of 15 amino acids.